This T cell receptor beta chain was captured in a study of human T cells and chemical hapten exposure. TCRdb recomputed calls from the RACE reads with MiXCR, one row per CDR3 protein. This sample yields about 110,000 distinct CDR3 sequences, of which more than 10% are seen a single time; 1.5% to 2% belongs to the top ten. This clonotype was detected many times. This sample's time point: pre-sensitization, week 0. Treatment indicated: therapeutic diphenylcyclopropenone sensitization with weekly scalp DPC. V lost 6 bases and J lost 1; bases outside the gene matches: 3. CDR1 is MNHEY and CDR2 is SVGAGI in the germline V gene. This CDR3 is 15 amino acids long.

The receptor was derived from a woman aged 50 to 65 with alopecia areata. Some clones in this sample may be carry-over from other donors' samples. Source: whole blood, taken in connection with sensitization to the hapten diphenylcyclopropenone (DPC). The rearrangement uses TRBV6-5 and TRBJ1-1; 12 bases are a match to TRBD1. The CDR3, as DNA: TGTGCCAGCAGGGGGACAGGGGGCCAGAACACTGAAGCTTTCTTT. It translates to CASRGTGGQNTEAFF.